This note documents a single T cell receptor beta chain sequence. This specimen belongs to a study of blood T cells in healthy people across ages. This CDR3 is 14 amino acids long. The germline CDR1 and CDR2 sequences are SGHRS and YFSETQ. V was clipped by 0 bases and J by 8 bases, with 12 bases between them. For the second PCR, which ran for about 7 to 12 cycles, a sample-barcoded 5' primer and a J-beta primer mix were used. Each CDR3 protein is one row after TCRdb ran MiXCR on the 5' RACE reads. The data hold some 1.7 million distinct CDR3 sequences, with approximately 28% observed a single time. The V call is TRBV5-1, the J call TRBJ2-1; D uncertain. This clonotype was obtained from a woman in her 30s in good health. The sequencing sample was made of blood. This CDR3 is CASSLVRSDHEQFF. The DNA of the CDR3 is TGCGCCAGCAGCTTGGTAAGGTCGGATCATGAGCAGTTCTTC.